What follows are 8 T cell receptor beta chains derived from one specimen sequenced in a study of shared clonotypes between healthy human individuals. CD45RO negativity and positive selection for CCR7 defined naive CD8 cells, a population that excluded terminally differentiated effector memory CD45RA+ cells. Sequencing was performed with immunoSEQ multiplex PCR; in TCRdb, only in-frame clones are kept and a portion is missing. The sample consists of 760,000 or so clones, 96% of them appearing once. What was sequenced was naive CD8+ T cells sorted from blood. These receptors all come from a man aged 25-45 years in good health.

The chain uses TRBV2 and TRBJ1-2; D is uncertain. CDR1 is SNHLY and CDR2 is FYNNEI in the germline V gene. The CDR3 is 11 amino acids. V was pared by 10 bases and J by 5 bases, with 11 bases between. In nucleotides, the CDR3 is TGTGCCACCCGGGAGGGATATGGCTACACCTTC. Translating gives CATREGYGYTF.

The chain combines TRBV28 with TRBJ2-7, with unresolved D. Germline CDR1 MDHEN, CDR2 SYDVKM. V lost 4 bases, J lost 1 base, and 14 bases lay in between. The CDR3 runs 15 residues. DNA of the CDR3: TGTGCCAGCAGTTCGGGTCTGATACTGTCCTACGAGCAGTACTTC. Translating it yields CASSSGLILSYEQYF.

The gene calls are TRBV11-2 and TRBJ2-1; D possibly corresponds to TRBD2 (6 bases). The germline V gene has CDR1 SGHAT and CDR2 FQNNGV. V was pared by 0 bases and J by 6 bases, with 24 bases between. CDR3 size: 19 residues. The CDR3 spells CASSLDLWGLLSGGNEQFF. As DNA, the CDR3 is TGTGCCAGCAGCTTAGATCTTTGGGGACTCTTATCCGGCGGCAATGAGCAGTTCTTC.

The V call is TRBV4-1, the J call TRBJ2-5, with D perhaps matching TRBD1 (5 bases). V was pared by 0 bases and J by 3 bases, with 8 bases between. The V gene's germline CDR1 is MGHRA and CDR2 YSYEKL. This CDR3 region has 14 residues. The CDR3 loop is CASSQDLTEETQYF. CDR3 in DNA: TGCGCCAGCAGCCAAGATTTGACAGAAGAGACCCAGTACTTC.

This clone occurred once. The genes are TRBV7-3 and TRBJ2-3; 8 bases line up with TRBD2. The length of the CDR3 is 16 residues. The germline gives CDR1 SGHTA, CDR2 FQGTGA. J gave up 4 bases and V 2 bases, and 8 bases lay outside the gene matches. The CDR3 is CASSLFHGRGADTQYF. In DNA, the CDR3 is TGTGCCAGCAGCTTATTCCACGGGAGGGGGGCAGATACGCAGTATTTT.

In its sample, this clone was seen once. This chain connects TRBV9 to TRBJ2-2, with 10 nucleotides matching TRBD2. The CDR3 length is 17 residues. V lost 4 bases, J lost 4 bases, and 10 bases stayed unmatched. Germline lookup yields CDR1 SGDLS and CDR2 YYNGEE. The CDR3 DNA follows: TGTGCCAGCAGCCCCGGGCTAGCGGGAGCCGGCACCGGGGAGCTGTTTTTT. This codes for CASSPGLAGAGTGELFF.

V gene TRBV5-4 combines with J gene TRBJ2-3; weak D call: TRBD2 (7 bases). The CDR3 extends over 16 amino acids. CDR1 and CDR2 (germline): SGHNT, YYREEE (reference sequence). V lost 3 bases and J 5 bases, leaving 19 bases between the germline ends. CDR3 sequence reads: CASSWTRGGAGDTQYF. Written as DNA, the CDR3 is TGTGCCAGCAGCTGGACTAGGGGGGGCGCCGGAGATACGCAGTATTTT. Variable domain in full (rest from reference TRBV5-4 and TRBJ2-3): ETGVTQSPTHLIKTRGQQVTLRCSSQSGHNTVSWYQQALGQGPQFIFQYYREEENGRGNFPPRFSGLQFPNYSSELNVNALELDDSALYLCASSWTRGGAGDTQYFGPGTRLTVL.

This rearrangement joins TRBV9 to TRBJ1-1; the D gene is possibly TRBD1 (5 bases). Between the trimmed V and J ends, which lost 4 bases and 8 bases, there was a span of 21 bases. Per the germline V gene, CDR1 is SGDLS and CDR2 is YYNGEE. CDR3 length: 15 amino acids. CDR3 sequence: CASSFSGGGVVEAFF. The CDR3 coding sequence is TGTGCCAGCAGCTTCAGTGGGGGAGGGGTGGTCGAAGCTTTCTTT.